This T cell receptor beta chain derives from a study of shared clonotypes between healthy human individuals. About the study: CD4 naive cells filled three plates per donor, CD4 memory three, CD8 naive two and CD8 memory one.

Findings and caveats of the study: Among the subsets, naive ones generally showed larger estimated richness than memory ones.

In regard to this clone: No antigen is known for it.

Study processing details: Without quality scores, immunoSEQ junctional reads could not be filtered like full-length reads. TCRdb's copy holds only in-frame clones and misses some; the assay was immunoSEQ multiplex PCR. V and J calls and clone size follow that table, whereas D and trimming were derived from the DNA. The sample includes 2.3 million or so clones, 85% to 95% seen only once; the top ten take approximately 0.4%. The CDR3 runs to 17 residues. Germline V lookup: CDR1 SGHTA, CDR2 FQGNSA. Trimming cost V 2 bases and J 7 bases; bases outside gene matches: 10. The specimen was naive CD4+ T cells from PBMCs. Described subset: CD45RA+ positively selected. J is TRBJ2-1 and V is TRBV7-2, with TRBD2 identical over 11 bases. The clonotype comes from a man between 18 and 29 years old in good health. Some clones in this sample may be carry-over from other donors' samples. CDR3 protein: CASSLWATSGSGNEQFF. The CDR3 nucleotides are TGTGCCAGCAGCTTATGGGCCACTAGCGGGAGTGGTAATGAGCAGTTCTTC. Drawing the rest from reference TRBV7-2 and TRBJ2-1, the complete variable domain is GAGVSQSPSNKVTEKGKDVELRCDPISGHTALYWYRQSLGQGLEFLIYFQGNSAPDKSGLPSDRFSAERTGGSVSTLTIQRTQQEDSAVYLCASSLWATSGSGNEQFFGPGTRLTVL.